Listed below are T cell receptor beta chains from one sample, sequenced in a study of T cells after yellow fever vaccination. TCRdb called the 5' RACE reads again in MiXCR, with one record for every CDR3 protein. The sample lists 50,000 or so distinct CDR3 sequences; roughly 7.5% were seen once. The source material was CD8+ T cells sorted from PBMCs, sampled less than 18 days after the first yellow fever vaccination. These receptor sequences come from a man aged 18 to 30 who received the YFV17D yellow fever vaccine. Both conserved end residues are part of each CDR3. D genes are given only for firm matches. A row's size may be missing; if present it is once, few, many or a size class.

TRBD2	TRBJ2-1	few	TRBV20-1	16	TGCAGTGCTAGTTCGGCGGGGGTGGGGTTTTACAATGAGCAGTTCTTC	CSASSAGVGFYNEQFF
NA	TRBJ2-7	many	TRBV6-1	13	TGTGCCAGCAGTGAATCCAGGGCCTACGAGCAGTACTTC	CASSESRAYEQYF
TRBD2	TRBJ2-3	many	TRBV4-2	16	TGTGCCAGCAGCCTCATAGCGGGGGGCAGCACAGATACGCAGTATTTT	CASSLIAGGSTDTQYF
NA	TRBJ1-1	few	TRBV19	12	TGTGCCAGTAGTTCCTCCCGAACTGAAGCTTTCTTT	CASSSSRTEAFF
TRBD2	TRBJ2-3	many	TRBV15	16	TGTGCCACCAGCAGACTTGGGACTAGCGTCGGGAGGACGCAGTATTTT	CATSRLGTSVGRTQYF
TRBD1	TRBJ2-1	many	TRBV4-3	16	TGCGCCAGCAGCCAAGATTCAGGGGGCGCGGTCAGTGAGCAGTTCTTC	CASSQDSGGAVSEQFF
TRBD1	TRBJ1-2	many	TRBV4-3	13	TGCGCCAGCAGCCCTGCAGGGGGCTATGGCTACACCTTC	CASSPAGGYGYTF
NA	TRBJ2-1	many	TRBV7-8	14	TGTGCCAGCAGCTTAGTAGGAGGGTGGGATGAGCAGTTCTTC	CASSLVGGWDEQFF
NA	TRBJ2-3	NA	TRBV12-3/TRBV12-4	19	TGTGCCAGCTGTTTATTTCAAATGTCGTACAGGGATTTCACAGATACGCAGTATTTT	CASCLFQMSYRDFTDTQYF
TRBD1	TRBJ1-1	few	TRBV7-9	14	TGTGCCGGCCGAGAAGAAACAGGGGTAACTGAAGCTTTCTTT	CAGREETGVTEAFF
NA	TRBJ2-2	many	TRBV12-3/TRBV12-4	13	TGTGCCAGGGAGGACGGGAACACCGGGGAGCTGTTTTTT	CAREDGNTGELFF
NA	TRBJ1-1	many	TRBV5-1	12	TGCGCCAGCAGCTTGGGGACCGGGAAAGCTTTCTTT	CASSLGTGKAFF
NA	TRBJ2-3	NA	TRBV5-1	12	TGCGCCAGCAGCCCTTTTACAGATACGCAGTATTTT	CASSPFTDTQYF
NA	TRBJ2-3	many	TRBV12-3/TRBV12-4	11	TGTGCCAGCAGTCCCTCCCGGGCGCAGTATTTT	CASSPSRAQYF
TRBD1	TRBJ2-2	many	TRBV7-3	15	TGTGCCAGCAGCGCGGACAGGGGCGGCACCGGGGAGCTGTTTTTT	CASSADRGGTGELFF
NA	TRBJ2-3	many	TRBV7-9	16	TGTGCCAGCAGCACCCGCGGGCTCTCTAGCACAGATACGCAGTATTTT	CASSTRGLSSTDTQYF
NA	TRBJ1-4	many	TRBV6-5	14	TGTGCCAGCAGAGGAGGGGAGGAGTGGGAAAAACTGTTTTTT	CASRGGEEWEKLFF
TRBD2	TRBJ2-1	many	TRBV12-3/TRBV12-4	15	TGTGCCAGCAGTTTGCAAGCGGGGGGGCCCCATGAGCAGTTCTTC	CASSLQAGGPHEQFF
NA	TRBJ2-3	many	TRBV7-2	15	TGTGCCAGCAGCCCCGGGACTTCTAGCACAGATACGCAGTATTTT	CASSPGTSSTDTQYF
NA	TRBJ1-2	few	TRBV28	14	TGTGCCAGTACCTCGGGCCGAGATTCCCTTGGCTACACCTTC	CASTSGRDSLGYTF
NA	TRBJ2-3	many	TRBV11-2	18	TGTGCCAGCAGCTTAGATTTTTGGGAGCACACCTCGGCAGATACGCAGTATTTT	CASSLDFWEHTSADTQYF
TRBD2	TRBJ2-3	NA	TRBV4-1	16	TGCGCCAGCAGCCAAGAACGAATAGCGGGGACAGATACGCAGTATTTT	CASSQERIAGTDTQYF
NA	TRBJ2-1	many	TRBV27	15	TGTGCCAGCAGTTTATCGGCGGGTAGGGGCAATGAGCAGTTCTTC	CASSLSAGRGNEQFF
TRBD2	TRBJ2-3	many	TRBV9	16	TGTGCCAGCAGCGTAGCCAGCGGGGGGGCAACAGATACGCAGTATTTT	CASSVASGGATDTQYF
NA	TRBJ2-2	many	TRBV29-1	13	TGCAGCGGATGGACAGCGAACACCGGGGAGCTGTTTTTT	CSGWTANTGELFF
TRBD2	TRBJ2-3	many	TRBV5-5	17	TGTGCCAGCAGCTTTCACCAAGGGACTAGCGGGGGCTATACGCAGTATTTT	CASSFHQGTSGGYTQYF
TRBD2	TRBJ2-5	NA	TRBV6-2/TRBV6-3	14	TGTGCCAGCAGCTTAGCGGGGGAAAGGGAGACCCAGTACTTC	CASSLAGERETQYF
TRBD1	TRBJ2-3	many	TRBV27	16	TGTGCCAGCAGTTTACTGAGGACAGGGGGCGCAGATACGCAGTATTTT	CASSLLRTGGADTQYF
NA	TRBJ2-1	many	TRBV9	16	TGTGCCAGCAGCGTAGGCGGGGACACCTACTACAATGAGCAGTTCTTC	CASSVGGDTYYNEQFF